The table lists the clone carrying this TCR beta chain with a few counts. Its antigen is not known. For the library, individual cDNA molecules each received unique molecular identifiers. MiXCR was run by TCRdb on the RACE reads, yielding one entry per CDR3 protein. This sample carries 95,000 to 150,000 distinct CDR3 sequences, about 14% of them seen once, and the ten largest clones take 2.5% to 3%. Specified time point: pre-sensitization, week 0. The treatment denotes: therapeutic diphenylcyclopropenone sensitization with weekly scalp DPC. These data come from a study of human T cells and chemical hapten exposure. Study information: The sensitizing agent was 2% DPC, placed on around 2 cm by around 2 cm of upper inner arm skin. The study, taken as a whole, reports: Counts of TCRs above 1 in 1000 frequency stayed unchanged with DPC sensitization.

V lost 3 bases to trimming and J lost 4 bases; unmatched junction nucleotides: 5. CDR1 SGHTA and CDR2 FQGNSA come from the germline V gene. This CDR3 has 15 amino acids. The chain couples TRBV7-2 to TRBJ2-1; 8 nucleotides align to TRBD1. The starting material was whole blood, obtained in connection with sensitization to the hapten diphenylcyclopropenone (DPC). The source is a woman under 30 with alopecia areata. Some clones in this sample may be carry-over from other donors' samples. Written as DNA, the CDR3 is TGTGCCAGCAGCTTCCGGGACAGGCTATACAATGAGCAGTTCTTC. Its protein product is CASSFRDRLYNEQFF.